This TCR beta chain was sequenced during a study of monozygotic twins with inflammatory bowel disease. A note on this clonotype: Its antigen is not identified.

Germline lookup yields CDR1 SGHAT and CDR2 FQNNGV. The CDR3 has 15 amino acids. TCRdb re-called the 5' RACE reads; every CDR3 protein appears as one record, without DNA. The sample's table shows approximately 330,000 distinct CDR3 sequences. Findings and limits, study-wide: Cells of different T cell subtypes could not be told apart.

This clonotype was sampled from a human donor with ulcerative colitis or Crohn's disease, or a healthy co-twin of an affected twin (not recorded which). Sequencing was performed on blood. The chain carries TRBV11-2 and TRBJ1-6. The CDR3 sequence: CASSLDSLYNSPLHF.